This T cell receptor (beta chain) was recorded in a study of T-cell memory formation after mild COVID-19. Study-level background: The study found TCR clusters largely donor specific.

Whole-study findings and limits: Several responding clones turned up in pre-infection memory, indicating that cross-reactive memory may have taken part. Among contracting clones, CD4+ were mainly CM/EM and CD8+ enriched in EMRA.

Concerning this clonotype: The antigen is unknown.

CDR1 is SGDLS and CDR2 is YYNGEE in the germline V gene. After removal of 2 bases from V and 0 bases from J, the junction contained 3 bases not matched to a gene. This CDR3 is 15 amino acids long. TCRdb itself ran the 5' RACE reads through MiXCR, one entry per CDR3 protein. The table records around 440,000 distinct CDR3 sequences, roughly 18% of them present only once. The chain joins TRBV9 to TRBJ2-3, with 7 bases matching TRBD2. The sequence came from an adult woman who had mild COVID-19 (a few samples of this study predate the infection). Cell type and time point are not known. Sequenced: PBMCs or a T cell subset sorted from them (not recorded which). CDR3 in amino acids: CASSVRRGSTDTQYF. Here the CDR3 DNA reads TGTGCCAGCAGCGTGCGGCGGGGGAGCACAGATACGCAGTATTTT.